This entry describes one T cell receptor (beta chain). Amplification of TCR alpha and beta CDR3 regions from RNA used iRepertoire nested multiplex PCR. TCRdb itself ran the multiplex PCR reads through MiXCR, one entry per CDR3 protein. Here the sample spans approximately 400,000 distinct CDR3 sequences, 41% being singletons. The sample is drawn from a study of glioma-infiltrating T cells. The specimen sequenced was glioma tissue, nonneoplastic brain tissue, or PBMCs (not recorded which). The sequence came from a human donor with low-grade glioma or glioblastoma, undergoing nonglioma brain surgery, or in good health (not recorded which).

CDR3 protein: CASSPRLVSLYNEQFF. In DNA, the CDR3 is TGTGCCAGCAGCCCAAGACTAGTTTCCCTCTACAATGAGCAGTTCTTC. This chain joins TRBV7-2 and TRBJ2-1; D is possibly TRBD2 (6 bases). Per the germline V gene, CDR1 is SGHTA and CDR2 is FQGNSA. CDR3 size: 16 residues. The V and J ends lost 5 bases and 3 bases respectively, with 17 bases between them.